These 3 T cell receptor beta chains share one sample of origin, sequenced in a study of vaccination effects on CD4 cells after COVID-19 (dated by TCRdb to between 2022 and 2023). For these receptors, no antigen is known. Library generation was performed with the immunoSEQ multiplex PCR assay. TCRdb limited this immuneACCESS table to in-frame rearrangements with V and J called. A share of clones is missing; checked studies link under half to unresolved V genes, and the rest is unexplained. This sample is represented by approximately 68,000 clones; 78% of them were singletons. About 11% of the sample is in the top ten clones. The ViraFEST assay stimulated PBMC with viral peptide pools and then used TCR sequencing to identify antigen-specific CD4+ T cell clonotypes by expansion. After more than 9 days of culture, CD4+ T cells were isolated with the EasySep CD4+ T cell isolation kit. Healthy vaccine recipients had no prior SARS-CoV-2 infection, confirmed by negative nucleocapsid antibodies before and after vaccination.

The specimen comprised CD4+ T cells from PBMCs cultured with SARS-CoV-2 spike peptides, sampled before COVID-19 vaccination. Taken with the paper, the label for cell subset or site translates to: SARS-CoV-2 spike overlapping peptide pool stimulation. Source of these receptors: a human donor who received a COVID-19 vaccine.

The chain combines TRBV5-1 with TRBJ1-1, with D possibly matching TRBD1 (6 bases). The CDR3 length is 14 residues. CDR1 is SGHRS and CDR2 is YFSETQ in the germline V gene. Deletions cut 3 bases from V and 3 bases from J, with 12 bases between. The CDR3 DNA reads as TGCGCCAGCAGCTGGGGGGCGCAGGACACTGAAGCTTTCTTT. Residues: CASSWGAQDTEAFF.

The rearrangement joins TRBV5-5 to TRBJ2-2; no definite D call. V was cut by 1 base and J by 0 bases, with 10 bases left in between. The CDR3 contains 16 residues. Germline V lookup: CDR1 SGHKS, CDR2 YYEKEE (reference sequence). DNA of the CDR3: TGTGCCAGCAGCTTGATCAAAGGGACGAACACCGGGGAGCTGTTTTTT. As protein: CASSLIKGTNTGELFF.

This clone was seen a few times. The chain links TRBV9 to TRBJ2-1, with D perhaps being TRBD1 or TRBD2 (6 bases each). Germline V gene lookup returns CDR1 SGDLS and CDR2 YYNGEE. This CDR3 is 16 amino acids long. Trimming stripped 0 bases from V and 9 bases from J, with 19 bases between. In DNA form, the CDR3 reads TGTGCCAGCAGCGTAGGAGGGGGGACTCACGGACGTGAGCAGTTCTTC. It codes for CASSVGGGTHGREQFF. The full variable domain, rest sourced from reference TRBV9 and TRBJ2-1, is DSGVTQTPKHLITATGQRVTLRCSPRSGDLSVYWYQQSLDQGLQFLIQYYNGEERAKGNILERFSAQQFPDLHSELNLSSLELGDSALYFCASSVGGGTHGREQFFGPGTRLTVL.